A selection of T cell receptor beta chains follows, all from one sample in a study of blood T cells in healthy people across ages. TCRdb independently ran MiXCR on the 5' RACE reads; one entry per CDR3 protein. The sample has around 700,000 distinct CDR3 sequences, around 25% seen once. These data were also reused for a study on T cells of mothers and their children.

The sample comprised blood. The source is a boy between 10 and 17 years old in good health. CDR3s include the opening cysteine and the closing phenylalanine or tryptophan. The D gene is left open where the match is weak. Rows may omit the clone size; those that give it use once, few, many or a size class.

j_call v_call clone_size d_call cdr3_nt cdr3_aa
TRBJ2-5 TRBV2 NA NA TGTGCCAGCAGTGGGGAGACCCAGTGCTTC CASSGETQCF
TRBJ2-7 TRBV6-6 few TRBD2 TGTGCCAGCAGTAAACTAACTAGCGCCAGCTCCTACGAGCAGTACTTC CASSKLTSASSYEQYF
TRBJ2-1 TRBV29-1 NA TRBD2 TGCAGCGTTGAAGATGCGGGGGGGCTCTACAATGAGCAGTTCTTC CSVEDAGGLYNEQFF
TRBJ1-5 TRBV21-1 once NA TGTGCCAGCAGCAAAGGTGGAAGGGGCCAAGGGTATCAGCCCCAGCATTTT CASSKGGRGQGYQPQHF
TRBJ2-1 TRBV6-2/TRBV6-3 NA NA TGTGCCTGCGGGTGGGGAGGTGAGCAGTTCTTC CACGWGGEQFF
TRBJ2-3 TRBV12-3/TRBV12-4 NA TRBD2 TGTGCCAGCACTTTAGGACTAGGAGGAGATACGCAGTATTTT CASTLGLGGDTQYF
TRBJ2-7 TRBV2 NA TRBD1 TGTGCCAGCAGTGCGGGACAGGGTTTCGGAGACCTTACCTACGAGCAGTACTTC CASSAGQGFGDLTYEQYF
TRBJ1-2 TRBV5-5 NA TRBD1 TGTGCCAGCAGCACGCCCGCCGGGACAGTAAACTATGGCTACACCTTC CASSTPAGTVNYGYTF
TRBJ1-2 TRBV10-3 NA NA TGTGCCATCACTCCCGGCAGAACTAACTATGGCTACACCTTC CAITPGRTNYGYTF
TRBJ2-1 TRBV7-8 few NA TGTGCCAGCAGCTACCTTGGAGATGAGCAGTTCTTC CASSYLGDEQFF
TRBJ2-7 TRBV15 NA NA TGTGCCACCAGCAGAGTCCCAGGGAATGGCTACGAGCAGTACTTC CATSRVPGNGYEQYF
TRBJ2-1 TRBV12-3/TRBV12-4 few TRBD2 TGTGCCAGCAGTTTCCCAGCGGGAGGGAAGAATGAGCAGTTCTTC CASSFPAGGKNEQFF
TRBJ1-6 TRBV28 NA NA TGTGCCAGCAGGGCGGCAGTCCTTTCACCCCTCCACTTT CASRAAVLSPLHF
TRBJ1-1 TRBV13 NA NA TGTGCCAGCAGCTGGATACAGGGCCTAAACACTGAAGCTTTCTTT CASSWIQGLNTEAFF
TRBJ2-1 TRBV7-8 few TRBD2 TGTGCCAGCATCCTTAGCGGGGTGGGGGCGGAACACAATGAGCAGTTCTTC CASILSGVGAEHNEQFF
TRBJ1-2 TRBV7-9 NA NA TGTGCCAGCAGCTCGCCGACGCCGAGCTATGGCTACACCTTC CASSSPTPSYGYTF
TRBJ2-7 TRBV15 NA NA TGTGCCACCAGCAGCACTAGGAGCTCCTACGAGCAGTACTTC CATSSTRSSYEQYF
TRBJ1-1 TRBV12-3/TRBV12-4 NA NA TGTGCCAGCAGTTTAGAAAGGGGGGACGAAGCTTTCTTT CASSLERGDEAFF
TRBJ2-7 TRBV7-2 few TRBD1 TGTGCCAGCAGCTTAGGAGGGACAGGGGGCGGCTACGAGCAGTACTTC CASSLGGTGGGYEQYF
TRBJ1-6 TRBV4-1 NA TRBD1 TGCGCCAGCAGCTCCTCAGGGGGACTAGAGGGTTCCTATAGTTCACCCCTCCACTTT CASSSSGGLEGSYSSPLHF
TRBJ1-2 TRBV10-3 NA TRBD1 TGTGCCATCAGTGAGCCGAAACAGGGGAACCTTAACTATGGCTACACCTTC CAISEPKQGNLNYGYTF
TRBJ2-7 TRBV6-5 few TRBD2 TGTGCCAGCAGTTACCTAGCGGGAAATTACGAGCAGTACTTC CASSYLAGNYEQYF
TRBJ2-3 TRBV20-1 few NA TGCAGTGCTAACCCAGATACGCAGTATTTT CSANPDTQYF
TRBJ2-5 TRBV4-1 NA NA TGCGCCAGCAGCCAAGATGACGAGTTTGGGGAGACCCAGTACTTC CASSQDDEFGETQYF
TRBJ2-3 TRBV4-3 NA NA TGCGCCAGCAGCCAGAACCGGGACCCCATTTTCGATACGCAGTATTTT CASSQNRDPIFDTQYF
TRBJ1-2 TRBV7-2 few NA TGTGCCAGCAGCTTTTTGGACTATGGCTACACCTTC CASSFLDYGYTF
TRBJ2-3 TRBV5-1 few NA TGCGCCAGCAGCTGGGGGCAGTACACAGATACGCAGTATTTT CASSWGQYTDTQYF
TRBJ2-1 TRBV21-1 few NA TGTGCCAGCAGATCTTGGGCTAGCGGGGGCCGGACATACAATGAGCAGTTCTTC CASRSWASGGRTYNEQFF
TRBJ1-5 TRBV10-3 few TRBD1 TGTGCCATCAGTGACTCGACAGGGGGCAACCAGCCCCAGCATTTT CAISDSTGGNQPQHF
TRBJ2-4 TRBV5-5 many TRBD1 TGTGCCAGCAGCTTGGGTTCAGGGACAGGGTTGGGAAACATTCAGTACTTC CASSLGSGTGLGNIQYF
TRBJ2-5 TRBV7-2 many NA TGTGCCAGCAGCCCTAGGGTATCAGAGACCCAGTACTTC CASSPRVSETQYF
TRBJ2-3 TRBV10-3 NA NA TGTGCCATCAGTGAGACCGCGAGCACAGATACGCAGTATTTT CAISETASTDTQYF
TRBJ2-1 TRBV10-3 few NA TGTGCCATCACCTACAGGGCAGGGGATGAGCAGTTCTTC CAITYRAGDEQFF
TRBJ2-7 TRBV12-5 few TRBD2 TGTGCTAGTGGTCGCCCGCTAGCGGGGTCCTACGAGCAGTACTTC CASGRPLAGSYEQYF
TRBJ1-5 TRBV28 NA NA TGTGCCAGCAGTCTACGGAGTCAGCCCCAGCATTTT CASSLRSQPQHF
TRBJ2-2 TRBV27 few NA TGTGCCAGCAGCATCAAACCAGGGGGGACCGGGGAGCTGTTTTTT CASSIKPGGTGELFF
TRBJ2-3 TRBV7-9 NA NA TGTGCCAGCACCCTTGCCCCCGGCACAGATACGCAGTATTTT CASTLAPGTDTQYF
TRBJ2-7 TRBV13 NA TRBD1 TGTGCCAGCAGCCTACGGGGACAGCCCTACGAGCAGTACTTC CASSLRGQPYEQYF